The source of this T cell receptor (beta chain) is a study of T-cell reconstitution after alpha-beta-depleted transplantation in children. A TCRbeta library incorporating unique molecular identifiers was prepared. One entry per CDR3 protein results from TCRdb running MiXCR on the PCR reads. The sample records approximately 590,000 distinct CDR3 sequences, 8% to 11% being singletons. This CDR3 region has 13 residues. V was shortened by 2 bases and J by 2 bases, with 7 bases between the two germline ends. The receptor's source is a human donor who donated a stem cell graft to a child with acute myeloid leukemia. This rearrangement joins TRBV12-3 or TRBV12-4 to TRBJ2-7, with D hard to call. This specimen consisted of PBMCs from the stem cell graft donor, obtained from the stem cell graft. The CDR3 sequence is CASSLSLAYEQYF. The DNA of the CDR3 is TGTGCCAGCAGTTTAAGTCTAGCCTACGAGCAGTACTTC.